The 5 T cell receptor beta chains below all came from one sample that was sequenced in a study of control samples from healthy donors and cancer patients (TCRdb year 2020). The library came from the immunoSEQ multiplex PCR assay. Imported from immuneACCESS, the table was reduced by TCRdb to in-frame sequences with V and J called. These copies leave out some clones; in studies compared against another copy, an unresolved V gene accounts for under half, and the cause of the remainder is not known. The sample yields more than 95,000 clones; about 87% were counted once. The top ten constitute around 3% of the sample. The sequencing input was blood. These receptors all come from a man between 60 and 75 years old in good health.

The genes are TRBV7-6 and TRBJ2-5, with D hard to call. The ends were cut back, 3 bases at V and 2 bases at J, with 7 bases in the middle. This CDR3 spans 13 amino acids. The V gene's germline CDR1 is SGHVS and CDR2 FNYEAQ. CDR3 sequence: CASSFGRQETQYF. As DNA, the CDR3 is TGTGCCAGCAGCTTTGGGCGACAAGAGACCCAGTACTTC.

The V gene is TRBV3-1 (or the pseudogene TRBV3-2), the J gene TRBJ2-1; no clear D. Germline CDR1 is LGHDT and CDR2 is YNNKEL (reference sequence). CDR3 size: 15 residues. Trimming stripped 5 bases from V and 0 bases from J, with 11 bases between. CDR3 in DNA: TGTGCCAGCAGCAACGGGTGGAACTCCTACAATGAGCAGTTCTTC. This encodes CASSNGWNSYNEQFF.

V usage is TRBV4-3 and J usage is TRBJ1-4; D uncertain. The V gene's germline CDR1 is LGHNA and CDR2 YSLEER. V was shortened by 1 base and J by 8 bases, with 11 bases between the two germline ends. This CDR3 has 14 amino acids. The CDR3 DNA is TGCGCCAGCAGCCAAGGAACGGCATCGGAAAAACTGTTTTTT. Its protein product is CASSQGTASEKLFF.

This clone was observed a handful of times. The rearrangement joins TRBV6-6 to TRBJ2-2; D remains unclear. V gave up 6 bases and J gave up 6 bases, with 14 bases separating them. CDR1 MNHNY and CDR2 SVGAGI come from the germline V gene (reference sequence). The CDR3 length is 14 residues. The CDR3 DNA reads TGTGCCAGCAGACCAGGACCATCAGCCGGGGAGCTGTTTTTT. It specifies CASRPGPSAGELFF.

CDR3 sequence (DNA): TGTGCCAGCAGTTCTACCGGGGGATATAGCAATCAGCCCCAGCATTTT. The encoded protein is CASSSTGGYSNQPQHF. This chain connects TRBV2 to TRBJ1-5; tentatively, D is TRBD1 (5 bases). V was trimmed by 5 bases and J by 0 bases, leaving 14 bases between them. The CDR3 runs to 16 residues. Germline V lookup: CDR1 SNHLY, CDR2 FYNNEI. The complete variable domain, with remaining parts taken from reference TRBV2 and TRBJ1-5, reads EPEVTQTPSHQVTQMGQEVILRCVPISNHLYFYWYRQILGQKVEFLVSFYNNEISEKSEIFDDQFSVERPDGSNFTLKIRSTKLEDSAMYFCASSSTGGYSNQPQHFGDGTRLSIL.